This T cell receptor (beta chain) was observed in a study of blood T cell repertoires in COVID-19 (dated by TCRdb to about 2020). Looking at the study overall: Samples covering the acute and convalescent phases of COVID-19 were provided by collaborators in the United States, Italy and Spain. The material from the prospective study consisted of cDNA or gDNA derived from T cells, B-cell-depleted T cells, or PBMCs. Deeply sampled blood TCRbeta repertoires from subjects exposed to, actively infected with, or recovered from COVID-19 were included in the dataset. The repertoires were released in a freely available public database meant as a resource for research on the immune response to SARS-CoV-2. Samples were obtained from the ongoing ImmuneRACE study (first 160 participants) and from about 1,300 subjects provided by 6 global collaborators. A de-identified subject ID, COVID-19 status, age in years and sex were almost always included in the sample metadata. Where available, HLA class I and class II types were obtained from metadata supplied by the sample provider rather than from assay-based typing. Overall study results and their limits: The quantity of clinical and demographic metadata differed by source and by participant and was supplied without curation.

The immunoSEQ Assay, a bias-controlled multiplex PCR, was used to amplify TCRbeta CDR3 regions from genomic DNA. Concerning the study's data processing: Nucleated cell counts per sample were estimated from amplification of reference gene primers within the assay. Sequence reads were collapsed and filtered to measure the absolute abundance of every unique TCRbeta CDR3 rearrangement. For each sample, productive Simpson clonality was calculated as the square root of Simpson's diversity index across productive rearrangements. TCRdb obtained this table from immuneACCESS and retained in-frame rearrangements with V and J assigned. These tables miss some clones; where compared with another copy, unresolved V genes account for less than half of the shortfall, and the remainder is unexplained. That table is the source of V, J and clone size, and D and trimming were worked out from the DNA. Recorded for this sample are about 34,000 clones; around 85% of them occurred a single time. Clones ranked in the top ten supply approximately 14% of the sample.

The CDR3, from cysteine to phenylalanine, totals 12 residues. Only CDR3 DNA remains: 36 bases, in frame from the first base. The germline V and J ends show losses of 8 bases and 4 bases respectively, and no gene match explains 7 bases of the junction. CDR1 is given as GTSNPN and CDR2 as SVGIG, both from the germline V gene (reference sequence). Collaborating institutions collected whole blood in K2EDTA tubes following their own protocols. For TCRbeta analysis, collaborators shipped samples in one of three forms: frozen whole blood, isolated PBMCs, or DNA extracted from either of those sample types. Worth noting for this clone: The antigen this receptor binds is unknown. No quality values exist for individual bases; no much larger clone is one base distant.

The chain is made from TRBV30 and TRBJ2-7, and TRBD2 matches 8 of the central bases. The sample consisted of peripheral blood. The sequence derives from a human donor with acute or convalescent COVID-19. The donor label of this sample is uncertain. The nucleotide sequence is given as TGTGCCGCGGGAGGCGGAACGTACGAGCAGTACTTC. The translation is CAAGGGTYEQYF.